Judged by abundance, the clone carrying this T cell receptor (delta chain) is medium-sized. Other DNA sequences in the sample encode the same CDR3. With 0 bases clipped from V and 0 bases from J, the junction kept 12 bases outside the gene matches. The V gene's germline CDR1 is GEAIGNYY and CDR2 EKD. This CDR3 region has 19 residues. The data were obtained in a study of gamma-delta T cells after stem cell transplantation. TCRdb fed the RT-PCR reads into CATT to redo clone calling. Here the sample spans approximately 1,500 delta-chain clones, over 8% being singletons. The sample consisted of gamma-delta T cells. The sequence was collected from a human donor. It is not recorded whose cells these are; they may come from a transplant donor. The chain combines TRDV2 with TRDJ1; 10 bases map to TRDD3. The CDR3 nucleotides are TGTGCCTGTGACACCATCCTCATGGGGGATACTCAGTACACCGATAAACTCATCTTT. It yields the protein CACDTILMGDTQYTDKLIF.